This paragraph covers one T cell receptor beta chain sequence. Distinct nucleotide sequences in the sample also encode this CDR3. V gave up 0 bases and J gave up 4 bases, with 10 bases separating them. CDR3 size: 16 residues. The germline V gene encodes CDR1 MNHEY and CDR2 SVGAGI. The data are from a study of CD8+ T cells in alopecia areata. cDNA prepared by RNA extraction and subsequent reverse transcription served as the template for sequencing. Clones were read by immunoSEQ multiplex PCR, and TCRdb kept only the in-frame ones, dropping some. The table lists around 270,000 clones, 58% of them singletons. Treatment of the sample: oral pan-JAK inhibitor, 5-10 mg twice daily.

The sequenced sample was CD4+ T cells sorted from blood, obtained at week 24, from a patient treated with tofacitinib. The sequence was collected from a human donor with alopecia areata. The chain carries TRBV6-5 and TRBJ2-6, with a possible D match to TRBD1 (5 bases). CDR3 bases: TGTGCCAGCAGTTACTCTGCAGGGCTCGGGGCCAACGTCCTGACTTTC. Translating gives CASSYSAGLGANVLTF.